The 18 T cell receptor beta chains presented below share a single source sample, sequenced in a study of cytotoxic CD8 clonotypes in ibrutinib-treated CLL. Measured with immunoSEQ multiplex PCR; TCRdb has only the in-frame clones, and not every one. The table lists about 140,000 clones, less than 95% of them singletons. Source: PBMCs, taken after 12 months of ibrutinib treatment. These TCRs come from a human donor with chronic lymphocytic leukemia.

The chain employs TRBV9 and TRBJ2-1; 10 bases line up with TRBD2. CDR3 length: 15 residues. Per germline, CDR1 SGDLS and CDR2 YYNGEE. The junction had 5 bases not matched to a gene; V was cut back by 0 bases and J by 8 bases. The CDR3 nucleotides read TGTGCCAGCAGCGTAGAAGCGGGAGGGCCCGATGAGCAGTTCTTC. It yields the protein CASSVEAGGPDEQFF.

The chain joins TRBV9 to TRBJ2-7; TRBD2 agrees at 10 bases. This CDR3 region has 16 residues. Trimming removed 1 base from V and 2 bases from J; junction bases left unmatched: 6. Germline lookup yields CDR1 SGDLS and CDR2 YYNGEE. CDR3 residues: CASSVLGTSVTYEQYF. In DNA form, the CDR3 reads TGTGCCAGCAGCGTATTAGGGACTAGCGTAACCTACGAGCAGTACTTC.

The J gene is TRBJ1-1, the V gene TRBV6-6, with 7 bases aligning to TRBD1. The CDR3 contains 13 residues. V lost 9 bases and J lost 5; bases outside the gene matches: 9. Germline lookup yields CDR1 MNHNY and CDR2 SVGAGI (reference sequence). This CDR3 is CASEGQKGTEAFF. Here the CDR3 DNA reads TGTGCCAGTGAGGGACAGAAAGGGACTGAAGCTTTCTTT.

The genes are TRBV10-3 and TRBJ2-3; a weak D match, TRBD2 (5 bases). The CDR3 spans 15 residues. V was shortened by 0 bases and J by 2 bases, with 9 bases between the two germline ends. Germline values: CDR1 ENHRY, CDR2 SYGVKD. In DNA form, the CDR3 reads TGTGCCATCAGTGAGTCTGGGAGTCCCACAGATACGCAGTATTTT. Residues: CAISESGSPTDTQYF.

The chain joins TRBV19 to TRBJ2-7, with 8 bases aligning to TRBD1. Germline V CDR1 and CDR2: LNHDA, SQIVND (reference sequence). The CDR3 is made up of 16 amino acids. Losses at the gene ends were 5 bases for V and 4 bases for J; bases not matched to a gene: 13. Written as DNA, the CDR3 is TGTGCCAGTAGTCCAACCCCCGCAGGGGGCATATACGAGCAGTACTTC. It translates to CASSPTPAGGIYEQYF.

The chain joins TRBV2 to TRBJ2-1, with D possibly TRBD2 on 6 matching bases. In germline, CDR1 is SNHLY, CDR2 FYNNEI. V lost 3 bases and J 3 bases, leaving 12 bases between the germline ends. CDR3 length: 15 amino acids. CDR3 amino acids: CASSEASANYNEQFF. CDR3 nucleotide sequence: TGTGCCAGCAGTGAGGCTAGCGCCAACTACAATGAGCAGTTCTTC. Full variable domain (missing parts from reference TRBV2 and TRBJ2-1): EPEVTQTPSHQVTQMGQEVILRCVPISNHLYFYWYRQILGQKVEFLVSFYNNEISEKSEIFDDQFSVERPDGSNFTLKIRSTKLEDSAMYFCASSEASANYNEQFFGPGTRLTVL.

To note about this clone: The sample contains more than one DNA sequence encoding this CDR3. The CDR3 is CASSYSRRNSYNEQFF. The DNA of the CDR3 is TGTGCCAGCAGTTACTCTCGGCGGAACTCCTACAATGAGCAGTTCTTC. The chain combines TRBV6-5 with TRBJ2-1; no firm D call. V was shortened by 0 bases and J by 0 bases, with 9 bases between the two germline ends. This CDR3 is built from 16 residues. The germline gives CDR1 MNHEY, CDR2 SVGAGI.

The gene calls are TRBV28 and TRBJ1-4; D might be TRBD1 (6 bases). The germline V gene has CDR1 MDHEN and CDR2 SYDVKM. Deletions cut 5 bases from V and 5 bases from J, with 15 bases between. The CDR3 runs to 15 residues. The CDR3 region has the DNA TGTGCCAGCAGTACTCCGGGACATCAAAATGAAAAACTGTTTTTT. Its translation is CASSTPGHQNEKLFF.

The chain has TRBV6-5 and TRBJ2-7; no firm D call. The germline gives CDR1 MNHEY, CDR2 SVGAGI. V was cut by 5 bases and J by 2 bases, with 10 bases left in between. The CDR3 has 13 amino acids. DNA for the CDR3: TGTGCCAGCAGTGAAGGTAGGGCCTACGAGCAGTACTTC. Translating it yields CASSEGRAYEQYF.

This clone is a singleton in its sample. The rearrangement joins TRBV19 to TRBJ1-4; a weak D match, TRBD1 (5 bases). The CDR3 consists of 14 residues. V lost 5 bases to trimming and J lost 6 bases, with 13 bases between them. Germline V gene lookup returns CDR1 LNHDA and CDR2 SQIVND (reference sequence). The CDR3 loop reads CASSWGSLDEKLFF. The CDR3 bases are TGTGCCAGTAGTTGGGGCAGCCTTGATGAAAAACTGTTTTTT.

About this clone itself: At one boundary the junction diverges from the germline segment, which might be a read error. The J gene is TRBJ2-7, the V gene TRBV27; 7 bases match TRBD2. Germline V gene lookup returns CDR1 MNHEY and CDR2 SMNVEV (reference sequence). This CDR3 has 20 amino acids. The CDR3 bases are TGTGCCAGCAGCTTATACCGCGTGGGGACTCCCGGGAGGCGGATGTACGAGCAGTACTTC. Amino acids: CASSLYRVGTPGRRMYEQYF.

J is TRBJ2-1 and V is TRBV7-2, with a tentative D call TRBD2 (5 bases). The CDR3 has 15 amino acids. The germline V gene has CDR1 SGHTA and CDR2 FQGNSA. Between the trimmed V and J ends, which lost 1 base and 2 bases, there was a span of 9 bases. The CDR3 nucleotides read TGTGCCAGCAGCTTAGAGGGAGAAGCCTACAATGAGCAGTTCTTC. The encoded protein is CASSLEGEAYNEQFF.

The table lists this clone with a count of one. CDR3 nucleotides: TGCGCCAGCAGTCAAAAAAGCGAGAACCACCAAGAGACCCAGTACTTC. This sequence encodes CASSQKSENHQETQYF. The gene calls are TRBV23-1 and TRBJ2-5; no reliable D call. TRBV23-1 is identified as an open reading frame with a role that is uncertain. The CDR3 is made up of 16 amino acids. Trimming took off 2 bases at V and 0 bases at J, with 13 bases between the two ends.

V is TRBV5-8 and J is TRBJ1-4, with a possible D match to TRBD1 (5 bases). V was cut by 7 bases and J by 3 bases, with 16 bases left in between. Germline V gene lookup returns CDR1 SGHTS and CDR2 YDEGEE. The CDR3 is 15 amino acids. CDR3 amino acids: CASSMGPVPNEKLFF. The CDR3 coding sequence is TGTGCCAGCTCTATGGGACCGGTGCCTAATGAAAAACTGTTTTTT.

This chain connects TRBV2 to TRBJ2-3; no firm D call. Germline V CDR1 and CDR2: SNHLY, FYNNEI. V dropped 2 bases and J dropped 5 bases, with 2 bases sitting between them. The CDR3 has 11 amino acids. The CDR3 DNA reads TGTGCCAGCAGTGAACGAGATACGCAGTATTTT. This codes for CASSERDTQYF. The complete variable domain, with remaining parts taken from reference TRBV2 and TRBJ2-3, reads EPEVTQTPSHQVTQMGQEVILRCVPISNHLYFYWYRQILGQKVEFLVSFYNNEISEKSEIFDDQFSVERPDGSNFTLKIRSTKLEDSAMYFCASSERDTQYFGPGTRLTVL.

The genes are TRBV6-1 and TRBJ2-7, with 12 bases identical to TRBD1. Germline V gives CDR1 MNHNS, CDR2 SASEGT. The CDR3 loop spans 15 amino acids. V gave up 8 bases and J gave up 2 bases; unmatched junction bases: 7. CDR3: CASFPWDRGPYEQYF. The CDR3 DNA sequence: TGTGCCAGCTTCCCTTGGGACAGGGGGCCCTACGAGCAGTACTTC.

The genes are TRBV29-1 and TRBJ2-1; 14 nucleotides align to TRBD2. Losses at the gene ends were 4 bases for V and 8 bases for J; bases not matched to a gene: 16. The CDR3 has 18 residues. Germline CDR1 and CDR2: SQVTM and ANQGSEA. The CDR3 DNA follows: TGCAGCGTTGCAGGGATTATGGGACTAGCGGGAGTGTGGGATGAGCAGTTCTTC. This translates into CSVAGIMGLAGVWDEQFF.

This chain joins TRBV6-5 and TRBJ2-7, with D unclear. Trimming took off 0 bases at V and 1 base at J, with 13 bases between the two ends. Germline CDR1 is MNHEY and CDR2 is SVGAGI. The CDR3 has 16 residues. CDR3 coding DNA: TGTGCCAGCAGTTACTCATACCGGTCATTGTCCTACGAGCAGTACTTC. Residues: CASSYSYRSLSYEQYF.